This entry concerns a single TCR beta chain. The target antigen is unknown. The PCR made use of 60 Vbeta and 13 Jbeta primers. Libraries were prepared by immunoSEQ multiplex PCR; TCRdb keeps only in-frame clonotypes and omits some of them. This sample has some 190,000 clones, with roughly 77% found just once. Germline CDR1 and CDR2: SGHRS and YFSETQ. The CDR3 has 14 amino acids. After removal of 4 bases from V and 0 bases from J, the junction contained 4 bases not matched to a gene. This entry belongs to a study of cytomegalovirus exposure and HLA in healthy donors. The study's findings and limits: Per a prior analysis, the majority of TCR beta V segments were productive roughly 87% or roughly 30% of the time.

The sample was PBMCs. The chain has TRBV5-1 and TRBJ2-7; 7 nucleotides align to TRBD1. This sequence originates from a woman between 25 and 40 years old in good health and CMV-seropositive. The DNA of the CDR3 is TGCGCCAGCAGCAGGGACAGCCTCTCCTACGAGCAGTACTTC. Its protein product is CASSRDSLSYEQYF.